These 24 T cell receptor beta chains originate from one sample sequenced in a study of blood T cells in healthy people across ages. Through a sample-barcoded 5' primer and a J-beta primer mix, a second PCR was run for roughly 6 to 11 cycles. TCRdb recomputed calls from the 5' RACE reads with MiXCR, one row per CDR3 protein. This table has hundreds of thousands of distinct CDR3 sequences, more than 20% appearing once. Separately, the same data were catalogued under a study of T cells of mothers and their children.

The sample comprised blood. These receptors were collected from a boy aged 10-17 years in good health.

This chain uses TRBV7-2 with TRBJ2-1; D is possibly TRBD1 (5 bases). Per germline, CDR1 SGHTA and CDR2 FQGNSA. V was shortened by 2 bases and J by 8 bases, with 10 bases between the two germline ends. CDR3 length: 13 residues. The CDR3 loop is CASSLNRIYEQFF. CDR3 sequence (DNA): TGTGCCAGCAGCTTAAACAGGATTTATGAGCAGTTCTTC.

The table lists this clonotype with a few counts. The rearrangement uses TRBV29-1 and TRBJ1-1, with a tentative D call TRBD1 (6 bases). V lost 6 bases and J lost 7, with 15 bases in between. The CDR3 loop spans 12 amino acids. CDR1 SQVTM and CDR2 ANQGSEA come from the germline V gene. The chain's CDR3 is CSVRTAGGEAFF. CDR3 in DNA: TGCAGCGTACGGACAGCTGGAGGTGAAGCTTTCTTT.

This clonotype was counted between two and nine times. The chain uses TRBV7-9 and TRBJ2-5; D gene ambiguous. Germline V gives CDR1 SEHNR, CDR2 FQNEAQ (reference sequence). The V gene lost 8 bases and the J gene lost 7 bases, with 11 bases spanning the gap. This CDR3 contains 11 residues. The CDR3 is CASGALWTQYF. CDR3 DNA: TGTGCCAGCGGAGCGCTTTGGACCCAGTACTTC. Complete variable domain (other parts from reference TRBV7-9 and TRBJ2-5): DTGVSQNPRHKITKRGQNVTFRCDPISEHNRLYWYRQTLGQGPEFLTYFQNEAQLEKSRLLSDRFSAERPKGSFSTLEIQRTEQGDSAMYLCASGALWTQYFGPGTRLLVL.

V is TRBV20-1 and J is TRBJ2-4; D is possibly TRBD2 (6 bases). V lost 1 base and J 0 bases, leaving 13 bases between the germline ends. Germline assignment: CDR1 DFQATT and CDR2 SNEGSKA (reference sequence). The CDR3 is 16 residues long. CDR3: CSARGTTFLAKNIQYF. Here the CDR3 DNA reads TGCAGTGCTAGAGGGACTACTTTTCTAGCCAAAAACATTCAGTACTTC.

The chain combines TRBV9 with TRBJ2-5; 9 bases align to TRBD2. Near its end, the DNA agrees better with TRBJ2-1, so the J call may be wrong. This CDR3 is built from 14 residues. Germline CDR1 reads SGDLS; CDR2 reads YYNGEE. The CDR3 bases are TGTGCCAGCAGCGTTAGCGGGAGTCGCAATGAGCAGTTCTTC. This gives the protein CASSVSGSRNEQFF.

This clonotype has just a few counts. The chain carries TRBV29-1 and TRBJ2-1; no definite D call. CDR1 SQVTM and CDR2 ANQGSEA come from the germline V gene. The CDR3 length is 10 residues. Trimming removed 7 bases at V and 10 bases at J, with 11 bases between. The CDR3 reads CSGELGEQFF. The DNA of the CDR3 is TGCAGCGGGGAACTGGGGGAGCAGTTCTTC.

V is TRBV20-1 and J is TRBJ2-1; perhaps TRBD2 as D (6 bases). Germline-derived CDR1 and CDR2 are DFQATT and SNEGSKA (reference sequence). V gave up 3 bases and J gave up 10 bases, with 7 bases separating them. The CDR3 sequence is 10 residues long. As DNA, the CDR3 is TGCAGTGCTAGCGCGGGAGAGCAGTTCTTC. Encoded protein: CSASAGEQFF.

This clonotype appeared a few times. V gene TRBV20-1 combines with J gene TRBJ2-1; D is perhaps TRBD1 or TRBD2 (5 bases each). Trimming took off 6 bases at V and 2 bases at J, with 14 bases between the two ends. CDR1 DFQATT and CDR2 SNEGSKA come from the germline V gene (reference sequence). The CDR3 is 14 residues long. The CDR3 DNA is TGCAGTGCAACCGGGACGGACACCTACAATGAGCAGTTCTTC. Its translation: CSATGTDTYNEQFF.

This rearrangement joins TRBV11-2 to TRBJ2-5, with D possibly TRBD1 on 5 matching bases. The J call is doubtful: the DNA matches TRBJ2-1 better. The CDR3 loop spans 13 amino acids. Germline V lookup: CDR1 SGHAT, CDR2 FQNNGV. In nucleotides, the CDR3 is TGTGCCAGTGGGGCTTGGGAATACAATGAGCAGTTCTTC. Its translation is CASGAWEYNEQFF.

This chain uses TRBV24-1 with TRBJ2-3; D not certain. Between the trimmed V and J ends, which lost 1 base and 0 bases, there was a span of 1 base. The CDR3 has 13 amino acids. CDR1 is KGHDR, CDR2 SFDVKD, per germline. The CDR3 region has the DNA TGTGCCACCAGTGATTTCAGCACAGATACGCAGTATTTT. Protein: CATSDFSTDTQYF.

Only a few counts were recorded for this clonotype. This rearrangement joins TRBV7-9 to TRBJ2-3, with 7 bases aligning to TRBD1. The CDR3 totals 15 residues. V shed 5 bases and J 4 bases; nucleotides not matched to a gene: 9. Germline CDR1 SEHNR, CDR2 FQNEAQ (reference sequence). As DNA, the CDR3 is TGTGCCAGCAGCCCCTTACAGGGGTCTGCAGATACGCAGTATTTT. As protein: CASSPLQGSADTQYF.

V is TRBV20-1 and J is TRBJ2-3; D is possibly TRBD2 (7 bases). CDR3 length: 13 residues. Germline-derived CDR1 and CDR2 are DFQATT and SNEGSKA (reference sequence). The V and J ends lost 3 bases and 7 bases respectively, with 14 bases between them. CDR3 sequence reads: CSASGAGAHTQYF. Here the CDR3 DNA reads TGCAGTGCTAGTGGCGCGGGGGCTCATACGCAGTATTTT.

This clonotype was observed a handful of times. The V call is TRBV7-8, the J call TRBJ2-3; weak D call: TRBD2 (6 bases). This CDR3 spans 14 amino acids. The V gene lost 4 bases and the J gene lost 2 bases, with 10 bases spanning the gap. Per the germline V gene, CDR1 is SGHVS and CDR2 is FQNEAQ. Here the CDR3 DNA reads TGTGCCAGCAGCTATAGCGGACTCACAGATACGCAGTATTTT. Its translation: CASSYSGLTDTQYF.

This clonotype was found a few times. V and J are TRBV7-9 and TRBJ2-7; the D is unclear. From germline, CDR1 is SEHNR and CDR2 FQNEAQ (reference sequence). This CDR3 has 13 residues. Trimming pared 5 bases from V and 3 bases from J, leaving 11 bases between. CDR3 DNA: TGTGCCAGCAGCCCCTCGATAGGCTACGAGCAGTACTTC. Translation gives CASSPSIGYEQYF.

The V call is TRBV12-3 or TRBV12-4, the J call TRBJ1-2; D gene unclear. V lost 6 bases to trimming and J lost 4 bases, with 15 bases between them. This CDR3 has 14 amino acids. Here the CDR3 reads CASSPSGRSYGYTF. CDR3 sequence (DNA): TGTGCCAGCAGCCCAAGCGGACGGAGCTATGGCTACACCTTC.

The rearrangement uses TRBV29-1 and TRBJ2-7, with TRBD1 matching 7 bases. The germline V gene has CDR1 SQVTM and CDR2 ANQGSEA. The CDR3 consists of 12 residues. The J segment lost 5 bases and the V segment lost 3 bases, leaving 4 bases of the junction unmatched. CDR3 nucleotides: TGCAGCGTTGAGGAGGACAGGAACGAGCAGTACTTC. It translates to CSVEEDRNEQYF.

There are many counts of this clonotype. The CDR3 loop reads CASSQDGGNEQFF. The CDR3 nucleotides are TGCGCCAGCAGCCAAGATGGAGGGAATGAGCAGTTCTTC. The gene calls are TRBV4-3 and TRBJ2-1; D perhaps matches TRBD2 (6 bases). The CDR3 runs 13 residues. Trimming took off 0 bases at V and 7 bases at J, with 7 bases between the two ends. Germline V gives CDR1 LGHNA, CDR2 YSLEER.

This clonotype was seen a handful of times. The V and J genes are TRBV5-1 and TRBJ2-3; maybe TRBD1 (6 bases). CDR3 length: 16 amino acids. Germline values: CDR1 SGHRS, CDR2 YFSETQ. V was shortened by 2 bases and J by 0 bases, with 13 bases between the two germline ends. The CDR3 spells CASSFGQTTSTDTQYF. The CDR3 region has the DNA TGCGCCAGCAGCTTCGGACAGACAACTAGCACAGATACGCAGTATTTT.

This clonotype has just a few counts. This sequence joins TRBV29-1 and TRBJ1-1; no firm D call. This CDR3 is 11 amino acids long. Trimming stripped 5 bases from V and 1 base from J, with 5 bases between. The germline CDR1 and CDR2 sequences are SQVTM and ANQGSEA. CDR3 sequence reads: CSVHRNTEAFF. CDR3 in DNA: TGCAGCGTTCACAGGAACACTGAAGCTTTCTTT.

The V gene is TRBV27, the J gene TRBJ1-2, with D possibly TRBD1 on 5 matching bases. CDR1 MNHEY and CDR2 SMNVEV come from the germline V gene (reference sequence). This CDR3 contains 15 residues. Trimming removed 6 bases from V and 3 bases from J, with 17 bases in between. DNA for the CDR3: TGTGCCAGCAGATTCTCATTGGGGGGGTACTATGGCTACACCTTC. It specifies CASRFSLGGYYGYTF.

The chain uses TRBV12-3 or TRBV12-4 and TRBJ2-7; 7 bases agree with TRBD2. The CDR3 totals 15 residues. J lost 5 bases, V lost 5 bases, and 12 bases had no gene match. The CDR3 loop reads CASSDSSGSPHEQYF. As DNA, the CDR3 is TGTGCCAGCAGTGATTCTAGCGGAAGCCCCCACGAGCAGTACTTC.

This clonotype came up a few times. The chain joins TRBV11-2 to TRBJ2-3; D may be TRBD2 (7 bases). This CDR3 is built from 16 residues. Germline V gene lookup returns CDR1 SGHAT and CDR2 FQNNGV. V was trimmed by 5 bases and J by 8 bases, leaving 23 bases between them. The CDR3 nucleotides are TGTGCCAGCAGCCCCATAGGGGGGGTCCTAAAAGCTACGCAGTATTTT. It specifies CASSPIGGVLKATQYF.

The rearrangement uses TRBV7-9 and TRBJ2-5; a possible D gene is TRBD2 (5 bases). From germline, CDR1 is SEHNR and CDR2 FQNEAQ (reference sequence). V was shortened by 2 bases and J by 2 bases, with 12 bases between the two germline ends. The CDR3 sequence is 15 residues long. In DNA form, the CDR3 reads TGTGCCAGCAGCTTACCGACTAAATCACAAGAGACCCAGTACTTC. This gives the protein CASSLPTKSQETQYF.

This sequence joins TRBV27 and TRBJ2-5; the D gene is possibly TRBD2 (6 bases). Germline-derived CDR1 and CDR2 are MNHEY and SMNVEV (reference sequence). This CDR3 comprises 13 residues. V dropped 7 bases and J dropped 4 bases, with 13 bases sitting between them. The CDR3 sequence is CASNHLGGETQYF. The CDR3 DNA sequence: TGTGCCAGCAACCACCTGGGGGGAGAGACCCAGTACTTC.